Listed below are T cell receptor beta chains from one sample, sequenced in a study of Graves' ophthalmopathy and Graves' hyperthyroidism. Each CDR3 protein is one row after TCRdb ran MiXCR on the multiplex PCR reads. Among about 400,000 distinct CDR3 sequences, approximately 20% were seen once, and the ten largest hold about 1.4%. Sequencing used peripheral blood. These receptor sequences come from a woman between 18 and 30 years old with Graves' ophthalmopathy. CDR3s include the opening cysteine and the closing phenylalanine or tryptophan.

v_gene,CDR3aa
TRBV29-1,CSVGTWGATGELFF
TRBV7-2,CASSLGRGGKTQYF
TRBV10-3,CAIMAANTGELFF
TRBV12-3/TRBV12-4,CASRVNTEAFF
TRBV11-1,CASSLAIGATGGAQYF
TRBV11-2,CASSPTGTSHEQYF
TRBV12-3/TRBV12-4,CASSPREGYSYEQYF
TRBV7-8,CASSLMVAGETQYF
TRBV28,CASRRGGDTEAFF
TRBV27,CASSLSPPTKTSSYEQYF
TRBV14,CASSQGQGQKTQYF
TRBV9,CASSPQQGAYEQYF
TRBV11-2,CASTQLTSGSRGGNEQYF
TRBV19,CASSIPDRGSNQPQHF
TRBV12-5,CASGFVLTGHNTGELFF
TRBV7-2,CASSLGRDSGQPQHF
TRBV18,CASSPTPGQGASQPQHF
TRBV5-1,CASSFGLLAGESGELFF
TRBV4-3,CASSQDLASGRIETQYF
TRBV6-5,CASSTSRSGRRNEQYF
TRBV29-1,CSVVGGVEQYF
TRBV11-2,CASSVNRLRGMYGQYF
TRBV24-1,CATSDAPGQGIAQETQYF
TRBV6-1,CASKRGAQGNTIYF
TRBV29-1,CSVDWVRGTRETQYF
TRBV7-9,CASSLDKNIQYF
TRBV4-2,CASTADGGYQPQHF
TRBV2,CASSAPVFVYEQYF
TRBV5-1,CASSLSLSTEAFF
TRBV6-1,CASGDRVTYEQYF
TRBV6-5,CASTLIQGNTIYF
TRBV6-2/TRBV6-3,CASSYSNWGQKNTEAFF
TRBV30,CAWRDWKGQQETQYF
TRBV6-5,CASSFPWTASNGELFF
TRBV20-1,CSASPRDQPQHF
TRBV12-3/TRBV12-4,CASSLEVFETQYF
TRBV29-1,CSVGWGGLETQYF
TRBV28,CASSLGLALVEQYF
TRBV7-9,CASSFEGGIPTLHF
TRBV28,CASSGGPSTVNTGELFF
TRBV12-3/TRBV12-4,CASSIGTSDRHEQYF
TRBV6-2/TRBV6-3,CASTAARNTGELFF